Each of the 16 T cell receptor beta chains below was sequenced from the same sample in a study of cytomegalovirus exposure and HLA in healthy donors. With 60 Vbeta and 13 Jbeta primers, the PCR was carried out. This table comes from immunoSEQ multiplex PCR, and its TCRdb copy is limited to in-frame clones, with some not included. The sample table includes 110,000 to 150,000 clones. Input material: PBMCs. All receptors derive from a man aged 35 to 55 in good health and CMV-seronegative.

V is TRBV18 and J is TRBJ1-4; D uncertain. CDR1 KGHSH and CDR2 LQKENI come from the germline V gene. Deletions cut 6 bases from V and 5 bases from J, with 7 bases between. The CDR3 loop spans 12 amino acids. The CDR3 protein is CASSLLNEKLFF. In DNA form, the CDR3 reads TGTGCCAGCTCCCTCCTCAATGAAAAACTGTTTTTT.

J is TRBJ2-5 and V is TRBV5-1; D might be TRBD2 (6 bases). Judging by the DNA end, TRBJ2-7 fits better; the J call may be wrong. The CDR3 runs to 15 residues. Germline assignment: CDR1 SGHRS and CDR2 YFSETQ. CDR3 sequence: CASSDTSGSPYEQYF. As DNA, the CDR3 is TGCGCCAGCAGCGATACAAGCGGGTCTCCCTACGAGCAGTACTTC.

The genes are TRBV7-3 and TRBJ2-3; 7 positions match TRBD1. The germline CDR1 and CDR2 sequences are SGHTA and FQGTGA. V shed 5 bases, J shed 3 bases, and the junction held 8 bases outside the gene matches. CDR3 length: 15 amino acids. The CDR3 DNA reads TGTGCCAGCAGCGTAGATGGGACAGAAACAGATACGCAGTATTTT. This sequence encodes CASSVDGTETDTQYF.

This chain connects TRBV6-1 to TRBJ1-5; perhaps TRBD1 as D (5 bases). The germline V gene has CDR1 MNHNS and CDR2 SASEGT. Between the trimmed V and J ends, which lost 3 bases and 5 bases, there was a span of 11 bases. CDR3 length: 14 amino acids. The CDR3 sequence is CASSEQGYDQPQHF. In nucleotides, the CDR3 is TGTGCCAGCAGTGAGCAGGGCTACGATCAGCCCCAGCATTTT.

The chain carries TRBV12-5 and TRBJ2-2; maybe TRBD1 (5 bases). The V and J ends lost 6 bases and 2 bases respectively, with 13 bases between them. This CDR3 has 15 residues. Germline-derived CDR1 and CDR2 are LGHNT and FRNRAP. DNA of the CDR3: TGTGCTAGTGGCCCTGACAGACCTAACACCGGGGAGCTGTTTTTT. This encodes CASGPDRPNTGELFF.

The chain recombines TRBV6-1 with TRBJ2-1; TRBD2 matches 14 bases. The CDR3 is 15 residues long. Germline V gives CDR1 MNHNS, CDR2 SASEGT. V shed 6 bases, J shed 8 bases, and the junction held 6 bases outside the gene matches. Here the CDR3 DNA reads TGTGCCAGCAGGGGACTAGCGGGGGCCAGGGATGAGCAGTTCTTC. This sequence encodes CASRGLAGARDEQFF.

The chain has TRBV7-9 and TRBJ2-3; 8 bases line up with TRBD2. The germline V gene encodes CDR1 SEHNR and CDR2 FQNEAQ (reference sequence). CDR3 length equals 17 residues. The V segment lost 1 base and the J segment 4 bases; nucleotides outside the gene matches: 10. The CDR3 DNA follows: TGTGCCAGCAGCTTAGGGGGAGCGGGGGCCTCATCAGATACGCAGTATTTT. This gives the protein CASSLGGAGASSDTQYF.

The chain couples TRBV5-1 to TRBJ2-6, with 10 nucleotides matching TRBD1. J was trimmed by 10 bases and V by 7 bases; bases with no gene match: 5. Germline-derived CDR1 and CDR2 are SGHRS and YFSETQ. This CDR3 has 13 amino acids. CDR3 nucleotide sequence: TGCGCCAGCGACCCGGACAGGGGGAACGTCCTGACTTTC. It codes for CASDPDRGNVLTF. Full variable domain (remainder filled in from reference TRBV5-1 and TRBJ2-6): KAGVTQTPRYLIKTRGQQVTLSCSPISGHRSVSWYQQTPGQGLQFLFEYFSETQRNKGNFPGRFSGRQFSNSRSEMNVSTLELGDSALYLCASDPDRGNVLTFGAGSRLTVL.

The J gene is TRBJ2-5, the V gene TRBV19; D is uncertain. The CDR3 has 14 residues. Germline V gene lookup returns CDR1 LNHDA and CDR2 SQIVND (reference sequence). The ends were cut back, 1 base at V and 2 bases at J, with 8 bases in the middle. The CDR3 loop is CASSIGPGQETQYF. CDR3 bases: TGTGCCAGTAGTATAGGGCCAGGTCAAGAGACCCAGTACTTC. Complete variable domain (other parts from reference TRBV19 and TRBJ2-5): DGGITQSPKYLFRKEGQNVTLSCEQNLNHDAMYWYRQDPGQGLRLIYYSQIVNDFQKGDIAEGYSVSREKKESFPLTVTSAQKNPTAFYLCASSIGPGQETQYFGPGTRLLVL.

This chain joins TRBV11-2 and TRBJ2-5; TRBD1 matches 7 bases. The tail of the sequence fits TRBJ2-7 better, so the J call may be wrong. Per the germline V gene, CDR1 is SGHAT and CDR2 is FQNNGV. The CDR3 is made up of 15 amino acids. CDR3 region: CASRSTGTITYEQYF. The CDR3 DNA follows: TGTGCCAGCAGGTCGACAGGGACCATCACCTACGAGCAGTACTTC.

The CDR3, as DNA: TGTGCCAGCAACCTCAGGGGGGAGACCCAGTACTTC. Protein product: CASNLRGETQYF. V usage is TRBV5-4 and J usage is TRBJ2-5; 7 bases match TRBD1. This CDR3 contains 12 residues. Trimming cost V 6 bases and J 5 bases; bases outside gene matches: 4. Germline loops: CDR1 SGHNT, CDR2 YYREEE (reference sequence).

This rearrangement joins TRBV9 to TRBJ2-5; 7 bases agree with TRBD2. Germline assignment: CDR1 SGDLS and CDR2 YYNGEE. V trimming: 0 bases; J trimming: 2 bases; junction bases outside the gene matches: 13. This CDR3 comprises 18 residues. The CDR3 loop is CASSVGMWGGGLQETQYF. CDR3 nucleotide sequence: TGTGCCAGCAGCGTAGGGATGTGGGGCGGGGGATTACAAGAGACCCAGTACTTC.

The chain is built from TRBV28 and TRBJ1-6, with 8 nucleotides matching TRBD1. J was trimmed by 1 base and V by 5 bases; bases with no gene match: 10. The germline V gene has CDR1 MDHEN and CDR2 SYDVKM. The CDR3 totals 18 residues. The CDR3 reads CASSPTAYRGSYNSPLHF. CDR3 DNA sequence: TGTGCCAGCAGTCCAACAGCTTACAGGGGGTCCTATAATTCACCCCTCCACTTT.

The chain couples TRBV13 to TRBJ2-5; perhaps TRBD2 as D (6 bases). Germline CDR1 PRHDT, CDR2 FYEKMQ (reference sequence). This CDR3 has 14 residues. Trimming cost V 4 bases and J 1 base, with 10 bases left between them. CDR3 sequence: CASSSGLLQETQYF. In DNA form, the CDR3 reads TGTGCCAGCAGCTCGGGACTGCTCCAAGAGACCCAGTACTTC.

This rearrangement joins TRBV7-2 to TRBJ1-1; a weak D match, TRBD1 (6 bases). Germline V lookup: CDR1 SGHTA, CDR2 FQGNSA. This CDR3 is built from 15 residues. V was pared by 6 bases and J by 5 bases, with 19 bases between. The CDR3 bases are TGTGCCAGCAGTCCTAGAGGGGGAGGGGTGACTGAAGCTTTCTTT. As protein: CASSPRGGGVTEAFF.

The chain is built from TRBV15 and TRBJ2-1, with D possibly being TRBD1 (6 bases). The germline V gene has CDR1 LNHNV and CDR2 YYDKDF (reference sequence). Trimming removed 2 bases from V and 3 bases from J, with 14 bases in between. The CDR3 extends over 16 amino acids. DNA of the CDR3: TGTGCCACCAGCAGACTGGACAGCTTATTCTACAATGAGCAGTTCTTC. Its protein is CATSRLDSLFYNEQFF.